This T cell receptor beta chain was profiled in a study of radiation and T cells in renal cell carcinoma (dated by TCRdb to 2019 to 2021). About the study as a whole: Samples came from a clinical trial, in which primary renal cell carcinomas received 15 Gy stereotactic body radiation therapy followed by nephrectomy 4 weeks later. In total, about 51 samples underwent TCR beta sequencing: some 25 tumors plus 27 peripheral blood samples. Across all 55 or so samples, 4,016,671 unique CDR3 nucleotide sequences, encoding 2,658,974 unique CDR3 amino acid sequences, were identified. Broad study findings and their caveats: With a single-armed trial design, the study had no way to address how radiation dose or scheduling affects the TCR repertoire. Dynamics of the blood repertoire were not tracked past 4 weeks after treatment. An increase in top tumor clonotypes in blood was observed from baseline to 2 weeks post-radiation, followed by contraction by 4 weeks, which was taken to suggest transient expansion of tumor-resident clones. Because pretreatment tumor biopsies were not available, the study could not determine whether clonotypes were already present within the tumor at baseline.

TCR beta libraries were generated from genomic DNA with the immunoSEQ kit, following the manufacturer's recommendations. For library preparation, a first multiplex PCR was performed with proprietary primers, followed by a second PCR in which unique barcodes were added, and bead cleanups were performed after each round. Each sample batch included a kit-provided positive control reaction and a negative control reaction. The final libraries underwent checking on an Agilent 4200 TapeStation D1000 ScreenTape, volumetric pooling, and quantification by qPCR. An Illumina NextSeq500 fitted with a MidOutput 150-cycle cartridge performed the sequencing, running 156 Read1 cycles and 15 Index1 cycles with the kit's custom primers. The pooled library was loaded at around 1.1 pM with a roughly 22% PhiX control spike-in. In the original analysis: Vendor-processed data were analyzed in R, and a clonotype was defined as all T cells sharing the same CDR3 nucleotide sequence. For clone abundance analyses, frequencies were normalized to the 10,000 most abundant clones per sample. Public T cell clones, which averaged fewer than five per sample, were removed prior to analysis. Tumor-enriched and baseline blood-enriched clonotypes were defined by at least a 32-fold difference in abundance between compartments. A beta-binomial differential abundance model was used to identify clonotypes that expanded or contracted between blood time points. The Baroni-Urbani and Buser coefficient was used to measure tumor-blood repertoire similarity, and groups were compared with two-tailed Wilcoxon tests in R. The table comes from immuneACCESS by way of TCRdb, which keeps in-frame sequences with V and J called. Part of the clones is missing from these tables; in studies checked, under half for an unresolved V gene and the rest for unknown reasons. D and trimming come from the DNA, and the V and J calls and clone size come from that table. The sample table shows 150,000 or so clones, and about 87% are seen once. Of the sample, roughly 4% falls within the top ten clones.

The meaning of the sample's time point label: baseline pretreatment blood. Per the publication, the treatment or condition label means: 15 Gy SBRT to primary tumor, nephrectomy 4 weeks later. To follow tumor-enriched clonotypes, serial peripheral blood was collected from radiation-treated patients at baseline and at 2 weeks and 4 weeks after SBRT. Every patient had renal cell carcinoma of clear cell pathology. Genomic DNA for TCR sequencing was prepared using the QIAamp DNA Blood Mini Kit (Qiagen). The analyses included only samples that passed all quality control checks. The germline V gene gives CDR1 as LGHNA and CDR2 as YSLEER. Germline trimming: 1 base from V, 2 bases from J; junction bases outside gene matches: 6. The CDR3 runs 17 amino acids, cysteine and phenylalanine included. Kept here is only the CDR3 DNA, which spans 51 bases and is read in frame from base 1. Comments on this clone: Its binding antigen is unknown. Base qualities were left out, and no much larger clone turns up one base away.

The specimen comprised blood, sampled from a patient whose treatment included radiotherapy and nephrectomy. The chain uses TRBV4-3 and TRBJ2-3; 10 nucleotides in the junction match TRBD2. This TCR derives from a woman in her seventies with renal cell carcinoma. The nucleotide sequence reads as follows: TGCGCCAGCAGCCAAGGCCGGACTAGCGGCTACACAGATACGCAGTATTTT. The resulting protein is CASSQGRTSGYTDTQYF.